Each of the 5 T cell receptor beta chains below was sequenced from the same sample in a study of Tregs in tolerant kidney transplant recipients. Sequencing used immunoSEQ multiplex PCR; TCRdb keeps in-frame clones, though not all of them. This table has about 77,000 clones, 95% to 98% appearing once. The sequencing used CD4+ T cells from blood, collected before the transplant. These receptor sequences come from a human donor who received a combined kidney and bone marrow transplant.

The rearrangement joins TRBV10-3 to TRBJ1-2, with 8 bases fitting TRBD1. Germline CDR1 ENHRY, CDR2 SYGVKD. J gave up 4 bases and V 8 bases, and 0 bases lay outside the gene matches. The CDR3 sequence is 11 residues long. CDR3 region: CAIQGAYGYTF. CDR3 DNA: TGTGCCATCCAGGGGGCCTATGGCTACACCTTC.

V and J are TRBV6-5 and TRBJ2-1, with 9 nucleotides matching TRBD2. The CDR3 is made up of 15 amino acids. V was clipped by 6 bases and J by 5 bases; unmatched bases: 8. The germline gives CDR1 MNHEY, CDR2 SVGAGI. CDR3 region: CASSLGLAGNNEQFF. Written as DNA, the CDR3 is TGTGCCAGCAGCCTTGGGCTAGCGGGGAACAATGAGCAGTTCTTC.

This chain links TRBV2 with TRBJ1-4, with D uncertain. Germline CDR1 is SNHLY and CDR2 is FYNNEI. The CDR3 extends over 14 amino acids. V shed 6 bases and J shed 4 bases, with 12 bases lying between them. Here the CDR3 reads CASRAVGGNEKLFF. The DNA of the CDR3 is TGTGCCAGCAGAGCGGTAGGAGGTAATGAAAAACTGTTTTTT.

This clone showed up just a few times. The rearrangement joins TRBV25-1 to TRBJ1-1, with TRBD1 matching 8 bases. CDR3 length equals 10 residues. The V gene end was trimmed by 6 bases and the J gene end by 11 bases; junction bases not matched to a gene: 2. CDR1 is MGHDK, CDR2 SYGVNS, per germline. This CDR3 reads CASRDRVAFF. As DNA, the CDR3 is TGTGCCAGCAGGGACAGGGTGGCTTTCTTT.

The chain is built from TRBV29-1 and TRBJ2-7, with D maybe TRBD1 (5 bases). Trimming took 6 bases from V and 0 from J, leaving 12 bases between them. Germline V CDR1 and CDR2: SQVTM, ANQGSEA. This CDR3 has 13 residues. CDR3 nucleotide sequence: TGCAGCGTGCGACGGACAAGCTCCTACGAGCAGTACTTC. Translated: CSVRRTSSYEQYF.